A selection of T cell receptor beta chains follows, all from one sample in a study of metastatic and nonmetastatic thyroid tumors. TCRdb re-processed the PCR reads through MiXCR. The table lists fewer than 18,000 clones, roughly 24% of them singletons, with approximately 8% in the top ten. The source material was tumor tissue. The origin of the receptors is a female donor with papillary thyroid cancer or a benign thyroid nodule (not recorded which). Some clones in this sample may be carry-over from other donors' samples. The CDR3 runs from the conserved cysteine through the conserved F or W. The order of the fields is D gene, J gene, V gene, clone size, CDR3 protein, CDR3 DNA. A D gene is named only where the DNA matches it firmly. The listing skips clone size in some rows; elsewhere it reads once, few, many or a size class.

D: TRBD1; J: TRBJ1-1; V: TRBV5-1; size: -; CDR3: CASSLEGRGDTEAFF; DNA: TGCGCCAGCAGCTTGGAGGGCAGGGGGGACACTGAAGCTTTCTTT
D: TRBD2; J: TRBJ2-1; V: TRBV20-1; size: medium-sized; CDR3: CSATREGKSYNEQFF; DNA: TGCAGTGCTACCCGGGAGGGCAAATCCTACAATGAGCAGTTCTTC
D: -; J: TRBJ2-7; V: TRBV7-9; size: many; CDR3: CASLSPNRPLSEQYF; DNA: TGTGCCAGCCTCTCCCCGAACAGGCCTTTAAGCGAGCAGTACTTC
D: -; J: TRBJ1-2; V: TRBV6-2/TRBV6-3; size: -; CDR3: CASSYSAEMGGYTF; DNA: TGTGCCAGCAGTTACTCCGCGGAAATGGGTGGCTACACCTTC
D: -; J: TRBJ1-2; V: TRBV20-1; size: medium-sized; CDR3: CSASLARVVGYGYTF; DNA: TGCAGTGCTAGCCTCGCCAGGGTAGTAGGCTATGGCTACACCTTC
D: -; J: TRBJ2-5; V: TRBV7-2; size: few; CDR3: CASNLEAQPRETQYF; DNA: TGTGCCAGCAACTTAGAGGCCCAGCCCCGTGAGACCCAGTACTTC
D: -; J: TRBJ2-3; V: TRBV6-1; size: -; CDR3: CASRRQTSTDTQYF; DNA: TGTGCCAGCAGGCGGCAGACTAGCACAGATACGCAGTATTTT
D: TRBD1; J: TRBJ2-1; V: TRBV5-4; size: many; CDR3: CASRDAYRGGNEQFF; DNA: TGTGCCAGCAGAGATGCTTACAGGGGTGGGAATGAGCAGTTCTTC
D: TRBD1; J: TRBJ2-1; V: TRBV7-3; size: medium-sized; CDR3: CASSLLGQGSYNEQFF; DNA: TGTGCCAGCAGCTTACTGGGACAGGGGTCCTACAATGAGCAGTTCTTC
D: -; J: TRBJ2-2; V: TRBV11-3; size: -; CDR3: CASSVTPLSGELFF; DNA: TGTGCCAGCAGTGTGACCCCCCTGTCCGGGGAGCTGTTTTTT
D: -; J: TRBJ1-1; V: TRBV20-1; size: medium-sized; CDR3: CSAMGGRATEAFF; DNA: TGCAGTGCTATGGGGGGTCGGGCCACTGAAGCTTTCTTT
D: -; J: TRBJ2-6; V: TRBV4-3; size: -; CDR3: CASSSPLGLASGANVLTF; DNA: TGCGCCAGCAGCTCCCCCCTAGGGCTTGCCTCTGGGGCCAACGTCCTGACTTTC
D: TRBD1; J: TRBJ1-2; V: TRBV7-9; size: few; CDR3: CASNRGNANYGYTF; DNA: TGTGCCAGTAACAGGGGGAATGCTAACTATGGCTACACCTTC
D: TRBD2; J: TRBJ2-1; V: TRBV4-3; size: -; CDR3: CASSQERSGSSYNEQFF; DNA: TGCGCCAGCAGCCAAGAGCGGAGCGGGAGCTCCTACAATGAGCAGTTCTTC
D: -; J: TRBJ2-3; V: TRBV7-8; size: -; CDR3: CTSSPRTLLVTQYF; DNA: TGTACCAGCAGCCCCAGGACCCTACTTGTTACGCAGTATTTT
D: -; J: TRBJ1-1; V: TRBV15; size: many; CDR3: CATSRSGIETEAFF; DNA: TGTGCCACCAGCAGATCCGGGATAGAGACTGAAGCTTTCTTT
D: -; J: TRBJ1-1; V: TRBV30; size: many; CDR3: CAWGGLLNTEAFF; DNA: TGTGCCTGGGGAGGACTCCTGAACACTGAAGCTTTCTTT
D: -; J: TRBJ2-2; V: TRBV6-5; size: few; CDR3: CASSYFQGNTGELFF; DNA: TGTGCCAGCAGTTACTTTCAGGGTAACACCGGGGAGCTGTTTTTT
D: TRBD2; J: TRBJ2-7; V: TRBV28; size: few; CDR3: CASSTRLAGGPVYEQYF; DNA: TGTGCCAGCAGTACCCGACTAGCGGGAGGGCCAGTCTACGAGCAGTACTTC
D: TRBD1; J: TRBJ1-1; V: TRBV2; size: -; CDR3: CASSSDREGNTEAFF; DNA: TGTGCCAGCAGCTCTGACAGGGAGGGGAACACTGAAGCTTTCTTT
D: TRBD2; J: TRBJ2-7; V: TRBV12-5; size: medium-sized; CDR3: CASGLVPSGRYYEQYF; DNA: TGTGCTAGTGGTTTGGTACCGAGCGGGAGATACTACGAGCAGTACTTC
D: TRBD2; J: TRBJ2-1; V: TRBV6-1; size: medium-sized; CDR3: CASRERAGAQPYNEQFF; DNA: TGTGCCAGCAGAGAACGCGCGGGAGCTCAACCCTACAATGAGCAGTTCTTC
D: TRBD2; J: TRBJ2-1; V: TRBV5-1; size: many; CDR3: CASSGGGGRATYNEQFF; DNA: TGCGCCAGCAGCGGCGGGGGCGGGAGGGCTACCTACAATGAGCAGTTCTTC
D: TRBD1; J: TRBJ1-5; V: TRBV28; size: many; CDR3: CAIQGVYSNQPQHF; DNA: TGTGCCATACAGGGGGTTTATAGCAATCAGCCCCAGCATTTT
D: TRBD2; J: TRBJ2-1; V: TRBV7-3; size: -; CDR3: CASSFTSPGTSGYNEQFF; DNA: TGTGCCAGCAGCTTCACTTCGCCAGGGACTAGCGGATACAATGAGCAGTTCTTC
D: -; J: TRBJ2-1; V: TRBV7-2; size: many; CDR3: CASSPEATIVYNEQFF; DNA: TGTGCCAGCAGCCCCGAAGCGACTATTGTTTACAATGAGCAGTTCTTC
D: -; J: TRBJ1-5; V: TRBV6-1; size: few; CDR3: CASQPGANQPQHF; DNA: TGTGCCAGCCAACCGGGAGCAAATCAGCCCCAGCATTTT
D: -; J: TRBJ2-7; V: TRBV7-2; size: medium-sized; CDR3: CASSRLGEPYYEQYF; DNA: TGTGCCAGCAGCCGCCTGGGTGAGCCTTACTACGAGCAGTACTTC
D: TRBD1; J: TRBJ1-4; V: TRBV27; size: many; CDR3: CASSFQGARKLFF; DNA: TGTGCCAGCAGTTTCCAGGGGGCGAGAAAACTGTTTTTT
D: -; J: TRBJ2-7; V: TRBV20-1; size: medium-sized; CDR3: CSARDGQAVYEQYF; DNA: TGCAGTGCTAGAGATGGCCAGGCCGTTTACGAGCAGTACTTC
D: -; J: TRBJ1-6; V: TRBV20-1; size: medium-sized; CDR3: CSARGREGSPLHF; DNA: TGCAGTGCTAGGGGTCGGGAGGGTTCACCCCTCCACTTT
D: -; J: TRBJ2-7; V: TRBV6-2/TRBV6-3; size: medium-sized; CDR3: CASSTAYEQYF; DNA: TGTGCCAGCAGTACCGCCTACGAGCAGTACTTC
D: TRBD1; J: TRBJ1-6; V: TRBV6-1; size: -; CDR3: CVSSVTSGTGGSPLHF; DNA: TGTGTCAGCAGTGTGACTTCCGGGACAGGGGGTTCACCCCTCCACTTT
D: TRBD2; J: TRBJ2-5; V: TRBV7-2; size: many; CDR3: CASSLAGLAGGETQYF; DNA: TGTGCCAGCAGCTTAGCGGGACTAGCGGGAGGGGAGACCCAGTACTTC
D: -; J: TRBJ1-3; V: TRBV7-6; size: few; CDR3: CASSSEQGLSGNTIYF; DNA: TGTGCCAGCAGCTCCGAACAGGGTCTAAGTGGAAACACCATATATTTT
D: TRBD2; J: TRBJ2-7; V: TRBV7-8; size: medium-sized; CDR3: CASSLAIAGGPNEQYF; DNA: TGTGCCAGCAGCTTAGCGATAGCGGGAGGGCCCAACGAGCAGTACTTC
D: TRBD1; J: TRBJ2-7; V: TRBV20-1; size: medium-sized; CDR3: CSATRDRDMNEQYF; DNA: TGCAGTGCTACTCGGGACAGGGATATGAACGAGCAGTACTTC
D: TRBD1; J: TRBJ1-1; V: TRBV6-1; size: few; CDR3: CASVPGQVPFF; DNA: TGTGCCAGCGTCCCGGGACAGGTGCCTTTCTTT
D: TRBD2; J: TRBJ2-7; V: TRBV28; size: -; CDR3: CASSFGGRNREQYF; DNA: TGTGCCAGCAGTTTTGGCGGGAGGAATCGCGAGCAGTACTTC
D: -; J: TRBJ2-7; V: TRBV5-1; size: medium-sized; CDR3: CASSSSTGSYEQYF; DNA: TGCGCCAGCAGCTCAAGCACAGGGTCCTACGAGCAGTACTTC
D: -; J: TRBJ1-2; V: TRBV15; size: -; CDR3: CATSRLDTLSRGYGYTF; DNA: TGTGCCACCAGCAGACTGGACACCCTCTCCCGGGGCTATGGCTACACCTTC
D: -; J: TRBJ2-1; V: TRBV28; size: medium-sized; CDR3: CASSLGHEQFF; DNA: TGTGCCAGCAGCCTCGGTCATGAGCAGTTCTTC